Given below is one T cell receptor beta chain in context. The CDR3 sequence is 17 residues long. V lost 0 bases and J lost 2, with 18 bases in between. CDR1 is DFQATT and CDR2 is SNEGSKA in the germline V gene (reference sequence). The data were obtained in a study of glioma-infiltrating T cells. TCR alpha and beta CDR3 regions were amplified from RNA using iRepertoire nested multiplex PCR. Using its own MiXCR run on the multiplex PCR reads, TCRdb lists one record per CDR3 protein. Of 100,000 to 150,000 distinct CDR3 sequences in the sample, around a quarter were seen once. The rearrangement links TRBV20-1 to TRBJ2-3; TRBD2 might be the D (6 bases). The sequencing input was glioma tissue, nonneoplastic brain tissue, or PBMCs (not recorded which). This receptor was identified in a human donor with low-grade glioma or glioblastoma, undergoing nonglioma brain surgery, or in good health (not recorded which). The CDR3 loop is CSARDMTRDSYTDTQYF. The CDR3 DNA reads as TGCAGTGCTAGAGATATGACCAGGGACTCATACACAGATACGCAGTATTTT.